These 3 T cell receptor beta chains originate from one sample sequenced in a study of T-cell memory formation after mild COVID-19. From the 5' RACE reads, TCRdb called clonotypes with MiXCR, one entry per CDR3 protein. This sample has roughly 120,000 distinct CDR3 sequences, with about 16% found just once. Sequences were obtained from PBMCs or a T cell subset sorted from them (not recorded which). All receptors derive from an adult woman who had mild COVID-19 (a few samples of this study predate the infection). Cell type and time point are not known.

The genes are TRBV6-5 and TRBJ2-3; TRBD2 aligns across 9 bases. This CDR3 has 15 residues. V trimming: 4 bases; J trimming: 0 bases; junction bases outside the gene matches: 2. Germline V gene sequence: CDR1 MNHEY, CDR2 SVGAGI. The CDR3: CASSSGTSSTDTQYF. The CDR3 region has the DNA TGTGCCAGCAGTTCCGGGACTAGCAGCACAGATACGCAGTATTTT.

The chain joins TRBV7-8 to TRBJ2-3; 8 bases match TRBD2. V lost 5 bases to trimming and J lost 3 bases; unmatched junction nucleotides: 7. Germline V gives CDR1 SGHVS, CDR2 FQNEAQ. The CDR3 consists of 15 residues. The CDR3 reads CASSPPGLETDTQYF. The CDR3 DNA reads TGTGCCAGCAGCCCTCCGGGACTAGAGACAGATACGCAGTATTTT.

This clonotype was counted a few times. The CDR3 here is CSARYRDEQYF. The CDR3 DNA reads TGCAGTGCTCGTTATAGAGACGAGCAGTACTTC. The rearrangement links TRBV20-1 to TRBJ2-7, with D unresolved. In germline, CDR1 is DFQATT, CDR2 SNEGSKA (reference sequence). V gave up 5 bases and J gave up 5 bases, with 10 bases separating them. The CDR3 consists of 11 residues.